This T cell receptor beta chain was recorded in a study of a mutant IDH1 vaccine in newly diagnosed glioma. Whole-study results and caveats: Seemingly, pseudoprogression had no relation to changes in the top peripheral T cell clonotypes. The study observed vaccine-induced immune responses in 93.3% of patients.

The method was immunoSEQ multiplex PCR; TCRdb's version includes in-frame clones alone and lacks a portion of them. Among about 36,000 clones, about four fifths were seen once, and the ten largest hold around 15%. Described time point: week 11, during vaccination. Topical imiquimod was applied with each vaccine dose, which held 300 ug of mutant IDH1 20-mer peptide. Donor diagnoses consisted of new WHO grade 3 or 4 IDH1-mutant, ATRX-lost astrocytomas. Remarks on this clone: Its antigen is not identified.

The material was peripheral blood mononuclear cells (PBMCs), obtained from a glioma patient whose treatment included an IDH1 peptide vaccine. The sequence was collected from a woman between 25 and 40 years old with glioma. Some clones in this sample may be carry-over from other donors' samples.

CDR3 sequence (DNA): TGTGCCAGCAGTTTATTCATACTTGGGAGGCGGGGATCCAATGAGCAGTTCTTC. Its translation: CASSLFILGRRGSNEQFF. The chain combines TRBV28 with TRBJ2-1; weak D call: TRBD2 (6 bases). Germline V lookup: CDR1 MDHEN, CDR2 SYDVKM. The CDR3 length is 18 residues. Trimming stripped 1 base from V and 6 bases from J, with 22 bases between.